The 9 T cell receptor beta chains in this list originate from one sample, sequenced in a study of breast tumors, draining lymph nodes, adjacent tissues. TCRdb reprocessed the multiplex PCR reads via MiXCR and lists one record per CDR3 protein. The top ten hold about 10% of the sample, which has some 53,000 distinct CDR3 sequences, less than 55% seen once. The sequenced sample was breast tumor tissue. The source is a female donor with breast cancer. Some clones in this sample may be carry-over from other donors' samples.

This clonotype has a count of ten or more. V usage is TRBV30 and J usage is TRBJ2-1; 12 bases are a match to TRBD2. V shed 2 bases and J 5 bases; nucleotides not matched to a gene: 1. Looked up from germline, CDR1 is GTSNPN and CDR2 is SVGIG (reference sequence). This CDR3 is 14 amino acids long. Here the CDR3 reads CAWSRTSGNNEQFF. CDR3 bases: TGTGCCTGGAGTCGGACTAGCGGGAACAATGAGCAGTTCTTC. The full variable domain, rest sourced from reference TRBV30 and TRBJ2-1, is SQTIHQWPATLVQPVGSPLSLECTVEGTSNPNLYWYRQAAGRGLQLLFYSVGIGQISSEVPQNLSASRPQDRQFILSSKKLLLSDSGFYLCAWSRTSGNNEQFFGPGTRLTVL.

This clonotype was recorded many times. V gene TRBV2 combines with J gene TRBJ1-5, with 8 bases aligning to TRBD1. CDR1 and CDR2 from the germline V gene are SNHLY and FYNNEI. Germline trimming cut 2 bases from V and 6 bases from J; bases unmatched to any gene: 6. This CDR3 comprises 15 residues. The CDR3 region is CASSEWQGASQPQHF. The CDR3 region has the DNA TGTGCCAGCAGTGAATGGCAGGGGGCAAGTCAGCCCCAGCATTTT. The full variable domain, completed using reference TRBV2 and TRBJ1-5, is EPEVTQTPSHQVTQMGQEVILRCVPISNHLYFYWYRQILGQKVEFLVSFYNNEISEKSEIFDDQFSVERPDGSNFTLKIRSTKLEDSAMYFCASSEWQGASQPQHFGDGTRLSIL.

This clonotype has at least ten counts. V gene TRBV7-9 combines with J gene TRBJ1-4; D not certain. This CDR3 spans 14 amino acids. Deletions cut 1 base from V and 8 bases from J, with 11 bases between. Germline CDR1 SEHNR, CDR2 FQNEAQ (reference sequence). The CDR3 region is CASSLGLAAEKLFF. Written as DNA, the CDR3 is TGTGCCAGCAGCTTAGGACTGGCAGCCGAAAAACTGTTTTTT. Full variable domain (outside the CDR3, taken from reference TRBV7-9 and TRBJ1-4): DTGVSQNPRHKITKRGQNVTFRCDPISEHNRLYWYRQTLGQGPEFLTYFQNEAQLEKSRLLSDRFSAERPKGSFSTLEIQRTEQGDSAMYLCASSLGLAAEKLFFGSGTQLSVL.

Ten or more counts support this clonotype. The V call is TRBV12-3 or TRBV12-4, the J call TRBJ2-3; no reliable D call. Trimming cost V 3 bases and J 2 bases, with 12 bases left between them. The CDR3 has 15 residues. The CDR3 sequence is CASSFQAGPTDTQYF. CDR3 sequence (DNA): TGTGCCAGCAGTTTTCAGGCTGGCCCCACAGATACGCAGTATTTT.

The chain couples TRBV19 to TRBJ2-5; TRBD1 might be the D (6 bases). Germline assignment: CDR1 LNHDA and CDR2 SQIVND (reference sequence). V was cut by 3 bases and J by 5 bases, with 10 bases left in between. The CDR3 has 13 residues. As DNA, the CDR3 is TGTGCCAGTAGTATGCGGCAGGGGGAGACCCAGTACTTC. Its translation is CASSMRQGETQYF.

There are many counts of this clonotype. This sequence may be a read error, since a much larger clone differs from it by one base. The rearrangement joins TRBV9 to TRBJ2-5; D is ambiguous. The CDR3 covers 14 residues. Germline V gene lookup returns CDR1 SGDLS and CDR2 YYNGEE. CDR3 protein: CASSVATFEETQSF. CDR3 sequence (DNA): TGTGCCAGCAGCGTAGCTACTTTTGAAGAGACCCAGTCCTTC. The complete variable domain, with remaining parts taken from reference TRBV9 and TRBJ2-5, reads DSGVTQTPKHLITATGQRVTLRCSPRSGDLSVYWYQQSLDQGLQFLIQYYNGEERAKGNILERFSAQQFPDLHSELNLSSLELGDSALYFCASSVATFEETQSFGPGTRLLVL.

This clonotype was picked up many times. The V gene is TRBV6-1, the J gene TRBJ2-7, with D unclear. V was cut by 5 bases and J by 7 bases, with 15 bases left in between. Germline lookup yields CDR1 MNHNS and CDR2 SASEGT. This CDR3 region has 13 residues. CDR3 in DNA: TGTGCCAGCAGTCGATCGACTGAGACAGAGCAGTACTTC. Its protein is CASSRSTETEQYF.

This clonotype was seen repeatedly, ten times or more. This chain links TRBV6-2 or TRBV6-3 with TRBJ1-2; no firm D call. Germline CDR1 and CDR2: MNHEY and SVGEGT. CDR3 length: 13 amino acids. Deletions cut 5 bases from V and 4 bases from J, with 11 bases between. DNA of the CDR3: TGTGCCAGCAGTCCGGACCGACCCTATGGCTACACCTTC. Its translation is CASSPDRPYGYTF.

V is TRBV12-3 or TRBV12-4 and J is TRBJ1-2; a weak D match, TRBD1 (5 bases). Trimming stripped 6 bases from V and 7 bases from J, with 9 bases between. CDR3 length: 11 residues. Here the CDR3 reads CASRPDSGYTF. The CDR3 coding sequence is TGTGCCAGCAGACCAGACAGTGGCTACACCTTC.